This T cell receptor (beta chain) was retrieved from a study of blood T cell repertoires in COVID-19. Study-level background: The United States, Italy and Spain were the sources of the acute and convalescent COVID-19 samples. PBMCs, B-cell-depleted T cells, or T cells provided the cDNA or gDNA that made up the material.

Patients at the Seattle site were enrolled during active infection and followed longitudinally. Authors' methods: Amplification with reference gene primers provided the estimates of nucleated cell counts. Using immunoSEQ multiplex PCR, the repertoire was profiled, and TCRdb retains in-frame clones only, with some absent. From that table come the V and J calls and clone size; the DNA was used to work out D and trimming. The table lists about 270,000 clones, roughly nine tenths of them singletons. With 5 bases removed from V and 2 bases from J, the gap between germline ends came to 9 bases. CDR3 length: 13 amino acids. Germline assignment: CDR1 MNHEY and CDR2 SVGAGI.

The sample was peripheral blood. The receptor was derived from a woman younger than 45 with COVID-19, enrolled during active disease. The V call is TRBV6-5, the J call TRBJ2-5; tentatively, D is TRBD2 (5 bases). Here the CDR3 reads CASSTRGQETQYF. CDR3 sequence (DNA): TGTGCCAGCAGTACTAGAGGGCAAGAGACCCAGTACTTC.